These 25 T cell receptor beta chains were all obtained from the same sample, sequenced in a study of T-cell reconstitution after alpha-beta-depleted transplantation in children. For TCRbeta, the library was prepared with unique molecular identifiers. In TCRdb, the PCR reads were re-called with MiXCR into one record per CDR3 protein. Of about 900,000 distinct CDR3 sequences in the sample, about 29% are singletons; the top ten hold 28%. This material consisted of PBMCs, mostly from graft donor cells, taken 360 days after TCRalphabeta/CD19-depleted stem cell transplant. The receptors come from a boy less than two years old who had a stem cell transplant for SCID, so the T cells may come from the graft donor.

The V gene is TRBV4-2, the J gene TRBJ2-7; TRBD1 matches at 11 bases. Germline loops: CDR1 LGHNA, CDR2 YNFKEQ. V was pared by 3 bases and J by 4 bases, with 5 bases of the junction left unmatched. The CDR3 sequence is 15 residues long. The CDR3 nucleotides are TGTGCCAGCAGCCAGGCGGACAGGGGGCGGTACGAGCAGTACTTC. This gives the protein CASSQADRGRYEQYF.

This clonotype appeared a few times. This chain uses TRBV20-1 with TRBJ2-1; the D gene could be TRBD1 or TRBD2 (5 bases each). The germline V gene encodes CDR1 DFQATT and CDR2 SNEGSKA (reference sequence). CDR3 length equals 15 residues. Trimming cost V 3 bases and J 8 bases, with 20 bases left between them. CDR3 residues: CSASRGGLFSDEQFF. The CDR3 nucleotides read TGCAGTGCTAGTAGGGGCGGGTTGTTTTCGGATGAGCAGTTCTTC.

This clonotype was counted only a few times. The V call is TRBV30, the J call TRBJ2-7; no clear D gene. The CDR3 runs to 12 residues. The ends were cut back, 1 base at V and 3 bases at J, with 7 bases in the middle. In germline, CDR1 is GTSNPN, CDR2 SVGIG (reference sequence). CDR3 bases: TGTGCCTGGAGTGCGACCAGCTACGAGCAGTACTTC. Translated, it gives CAWSATSYEQYF. The full variable domain, completed using reference TRBV30 and TRBJ2-7, is SQTIHQWPATLVQPVGSPLSLECTVEGTSNPNLYWYRQAAGRGLQLLFYSVGIGQISSEVPQNLSASRPQDRQFILSSKKLLLSDSGFYLCAWSATSYEQYFGPGTRLTVT.

The rearrangement joins TRBV11-1 to TRBJ1-1, with 7 bases fitting TRBD1. With 5 bases clipped from V and 1 base from J, the junction kept 10 bases outside the gene matches. CDR3 length equals 16 residues. Germline values: CDR1 SGHAT, CDR2 FQDESV (reference sequence). Here the CDR3 reads CASSARDSPTNTEAFF. The CDR3 DNA reads as TGTGCCAGCAGCGCGCGGGACAGCCCTACGAACACTGAAGCTTTCTTT.

The chain uses TRBV7-2 and TRBJ1-1, with TRBD1 identical over 11 bases. CDR1 and CDR2 from the germline V gene are SGHTA and FQGNSA. This CDR3 is 17 amino acids long. With V trimmed by 5 bases and J by 5 bases, 13 bases remained unmatched. The CDR3, as DNA: TGTGCCAGCAGCCTTACCGGGACAGGGGGAAGGAGAACTGAAGCTTTCTTT. This gives the protein CASSLTGTGGRRTEAFF.

V and J are TRBV24-1 and TRBJ2-5; 8 nucleotides match TRBD1. Unmatched junction bases numbered 7, after V lost 3 bases and J lost 5 bases. This CDR3 has 15 amino acids. Germline V gives CDR1 KGHDR, CDR2 SFDVKD. CDR3 sequence: CATSDRTGGRETQYF. As DNA, the CDR3 is TGTGCCACCAGTGATCGAACAGGGGGGAGGGAGACCCAGTACTTC.

In this sample, this clonotype turned up many times. The chain employs TRBV7-9 and TRBJ2-1; 10 positions match TRBD2. The CDR3 is 15 amino acids. V lost 2 bases to trimming and J lost 9 bases; unmatched junction nucleotides: 7. Germline V CDR1 and CDR2: SEHNR, FQNEAQ (reference sequence). The CDR3 here is CASSLRLAGDSEQFF. CDR3 DNA: TGTGCCAGCAGCTTACGCCTAGCGGGGGACAGTGAGCAGTTCTTC.

The J gene is TRBJ1-1, the V gene TRBV5-1; D gene uncertain. With 0 bases removed from V and 1 base from J, the gap between germline ends came to 10 bases. The CDR3 spans 15 residues. Germline V gives CDR1 SGHRS, CDR2 YFSETQ. CDR3 sequence reads: CASSLEASGNTEAFF. In DNA, the CDR3 is TGCGCCAGCAGCTTGGAGGCGTCGGGGAACACTGAAGCTTTCTTT.

V gene TRBV5-1 combines with J gene TRBJ2-2; no clear D. This CDR3 spans 14 amino acids. The germline V gene has CDR1 SGHRS and CDR2 YFSETQ. V was cut by 7 bases and J by 0 bases, with 10 bases left in between. The CDR3 region is CASRATTNTGELFF. CDR3 nucleotide sequence: TGCGCCAGCCGCGCAACGACGAACACCGGGGAGCTGTTTTTT. Together with reference TRBV5-1 and TRBJ2-2, the CDR3 gives the full variable domain: KAGVTQTPRYLIKTRGQQVTLSCSPISGHRSVSWYQQTPGQGLQFLFEYFSETQRNKGNFPGRFSGRQFSNSRSEMNVSTLELGDSALYLCASRATTNTGELFFGEGSRLTVL.

The V call is TRBV19, the J call TRBJ2-1; D call uncertain. The CDR3 is 19 amino acids. V shed 6 bases and J shed 0 bases, with 24 bases lying between them. Germline-derived CDR1 and CDR2 are LNHDA and SQIVND (reference sequence). The CDR3: CASSPLWDAGSDSYNEQFF. The CDR3 DNA reads as TGTGCCAGTAGCCCTTTGTGGGATGCTGGCTCGGACTCCTACAATGAGCAGTTCTTC.

The J gene is TRBJ2-1, the V gene TRBV6-5, with a tentative D call TRBD2 (5 bases). The CDR3 contains 12 residues. Germline assignment: CDR1 MNHEY and CDR2 SVGAGI. V was trimmed by 9 bases and J by 7 bases, leaving 13 bases between them. CDR3 sequence reads: CASSDTWNEQFF. Written as DNA, the CDR3 is TGTGCCAGTAGCGACACCTGGAATGAGCAGTTCTTC.

This clonotype was counted between two and nine times. The gene calls are TRBV10-1 and TRBJ1-1, with TRBD1 matching 8 bases. The CDR3 spans 17 residues. The germline CDR1 and CDR2 sequences are WNHNN and SYGVQD (reference sequence). Unmatched junction bases numbered 8, after V lost 2 bases and J lost 0 bases. The CDR3 protein is CASSEPDRGPMNTEAFF. The CDR3, as DNA: TGCGCCAGCAGTGAGCCCGACAGGGGACCGATGAACACTGAAGCTTTCTTT.

The chain carries TRBV6-5 and TRBJ2-1; 10 nucleotides match TRBD2. Losses at the gene ends were 6 bases for V and 7 bases for J; bases not matched to a gene: 9. Germline CDR1 is MNHEY and CDR2 is SVGAGI. The CDR3 sequence is 15 residues long. The CDR3 here is CASSYGTSAGNEQFF. The CDR3 DNA is TGTGCCAGCAGCTATGGGACTAGCGCGGGGAATGAGCAGTTCTTC.

The rearrangement uses TRBV4-1 and TRBJ1-5, with D possibly matching TRBD1 (5 bases). Germline-derived CDR1 and CDR2 are MGHRA and YSYEKL. The V end lost 3 bases, the J end lost 5 bases, and 20 bases lay between the germline ends. The CDR3 contains 17 residues. In DNA, the CDR3 is TGCGCCAGCAGCCAGGTCCGGGGGGGAGGTAACGATCAGCCCCAGCATTTT. Its translation is CASSQVRGGGNDQPQHF.

This clonotype was detected many times. The V and J genes are TRBV5-1 and TRBJ2-7; 8 positions match TRBD2. Per the germline V gene, CDR1 is SGHRS and CDR2 is YFSETQ. The CDR3 sequence is 15 residues long. The V and J ends lost 0 bases and 3 bases, in that order; junction bases with no gene match: 5. CDR3 in DNA: TGCGCCAGCAGCTTGGTTGCGGGGGGACACTACGAGCAGTACTTC. It specifies CASSLVAGGHYEQYF.

This clonotype showed up just once. J is TRBJ2-7 and V is TRBV5-1; 9 positions match TRBD2. This CDR3 is built from 14 residues. The germline V gene has CDR1 SGHRS and CDR2 YFSETQ. V lost 4 bases, J lost 3 bases, and 5 bases stayed unmatched. CDR3 amino acids: CASSRISGSYEQYF. CDR3 in DNA: TGCGCCAGCAGCAGGATTAGCGGGAGCTACGAGCAGTACTTC.

This clonotype was seen a single time. The V gene is TRBV5-1, the J gene TRBJ1-1, with D perhaps TRBD1 (5 bases). Germline V gene sequence: CDR1 SGHRS, CDR2 YFSETQ. This CDR3 is built from 15 residues. V was trimmed by 1 base and J by 1 base, leaving 11 bases between them. Here the CDR3 reads CASSLSVGENTEAFF. CDR3 in DNA: TGCGCCAGCAGCTTGTCGGTAGGGGAGAACACTGAAGCTTTCTTT.

This clonotype has only a few counts. The chain has TRBV19 and TRBJ2-3; tentative D call: TRBD1 (6 bases). The germline gives CDR1 LNHDA, CDR2 SQIVND (reference sequence). The germline V and J ends were trimmed by 7 bases and 2 bases, with 13 bases remaining between them. The CDR3 contains 14 residues. CDR3 DNA: TGTGCCAGTAAGGCAAGGGGGAACACAGATACGCAGTATTTT. It is translated as CASKARGNTDTQYF.

This clonotype was observed a few times. The rearrangement uses TRBV6-5 and TRBJ2-2; maybe TRBD2 (5 bases). CDR1 is MNHEY and CDR2 is SVGAGI in the germline V gene. Trimming left V 0 bases short and J 4 bases short, with 12 bases between. The CDR3 extends over 16 amino acids. The CDR3, as DNA: TGTGCCAGCAGTTACTCCGGCTTACTAGGCACCGGGGAGCTGTTTTTT. Protein: CASSYSGLLGTGELFF.

In this sample, this clonotype turned up many times. The rearrangement links TRBV20-1 to TRBJ2-1; D possibly corresponds to TRBD1 (5 bases). The length of the CDR3 is 17 residues. Trimming stripped 0 bases from V and 0 bases from J, with 15 bases between. Germline V gene data show CDR1 as DFQATT and CDR2 as SNEGSKA (reference sequence). CDR3: CSARDEGAMSSYNEQFF. The CDR3 bases are TGCAGTGCTAGAGATGAAGGGGCCATGAGCTCCTACAATGAGCAGTTCTTC.

This clonotype was detected a few times. This chain links TRBV3-1 with TRBJ2-5, with D uncertain. V was clipped by 0 bases and J by 0 bases, with 11 bases between them. CDR3 length: 16 residues. Germline V CDR1 and CDR2: LGHDT, YNNKEL (reference sequence). The CDR3 sequence is CASSQDLGRNQETQYF. CDR3 DNA sequence: TGTGCCAGCAGCCAAGATCTTGGGCGCAACCAAGAGACCCAGTACTTC.

The chain joins TRBV7-2 to TRBJ2-7; D unclear. The CDR3 has 15 residues. In germline, CDR1 is SGHTA, CDR2 FQGNSA. The V gene lost 4 bases and the J gene lost 0 bases, with 13 bases spanning the gap. DNA of the CDR3: TGTGCCAGCAGCTCCCGGGTCTATAGCTCCTACGAGCAGTACTTC. It codes for CASSSRVYSSYEQYF.

The chain recombines TRBV11-2 with TRBJ2-3, with 7 positions matching TRBD1. J lost 6 bases, V lost 6 bases, and 9 bases had no gene match. The CDR3 is 14 residues long. The germline CDR1 and CDR2 sequences are SGHAT and FQNNGV. DNA of the CDR3: TGTGCCAGCAGTCAGAAAGACAGGGCCGATACGCAGTATTTT. Protein sequence: CASSQKDRADTQYF.

This sequence joins TRBV5-6 and TRBJ1-1; possibly TRBD1 for D (5 bases). CDR1 and CDR2 (germline): SGHDT, YYEEEE. The ends were cut back, 9 bases at V and 5 bases at J, with 17 bases in the middle. CDR3 length: 13 amino acids. In nucleotides, the CDR3 is TGTGCCACCACCCCGATTGGGGGGACTGAAGCTTTCTTT. It translates to CATTPIGGTEAFF.

This clonotype was seen repeatedly, ten times or more. The gene calls are TRBV29-1 and TRBJ1-1; D gene uncertain. The CDR3 totals 12 residues. In germline, CDR1 is SQVTM, CDR2 ANQGSEA. V was pared by 4 bases and J by 1 base, with 7 bases between. CDR3 sequence reads: CSVGGGNTEAFF. CDR3 DNA sequence: TGCAGCGTTGGGGGAGGGAACACTGAAGCTTTCTTT.